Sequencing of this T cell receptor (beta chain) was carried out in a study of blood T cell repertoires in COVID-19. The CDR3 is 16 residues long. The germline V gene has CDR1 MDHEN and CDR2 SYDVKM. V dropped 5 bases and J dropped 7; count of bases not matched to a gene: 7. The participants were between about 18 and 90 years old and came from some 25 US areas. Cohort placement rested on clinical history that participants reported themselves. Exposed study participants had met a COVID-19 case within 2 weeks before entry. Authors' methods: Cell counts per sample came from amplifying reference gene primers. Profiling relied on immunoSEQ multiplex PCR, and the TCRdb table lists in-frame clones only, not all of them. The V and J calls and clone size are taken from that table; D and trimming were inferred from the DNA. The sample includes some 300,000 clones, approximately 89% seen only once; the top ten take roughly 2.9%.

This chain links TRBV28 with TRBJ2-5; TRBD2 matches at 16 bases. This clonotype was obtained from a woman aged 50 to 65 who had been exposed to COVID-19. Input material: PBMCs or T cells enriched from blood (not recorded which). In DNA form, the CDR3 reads TGTGCCAGCAGTCCTGCTGGGACTAGCGGGGGGGGGACCCAGTACTTC. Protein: CASSPAGTSGGGTQYF.